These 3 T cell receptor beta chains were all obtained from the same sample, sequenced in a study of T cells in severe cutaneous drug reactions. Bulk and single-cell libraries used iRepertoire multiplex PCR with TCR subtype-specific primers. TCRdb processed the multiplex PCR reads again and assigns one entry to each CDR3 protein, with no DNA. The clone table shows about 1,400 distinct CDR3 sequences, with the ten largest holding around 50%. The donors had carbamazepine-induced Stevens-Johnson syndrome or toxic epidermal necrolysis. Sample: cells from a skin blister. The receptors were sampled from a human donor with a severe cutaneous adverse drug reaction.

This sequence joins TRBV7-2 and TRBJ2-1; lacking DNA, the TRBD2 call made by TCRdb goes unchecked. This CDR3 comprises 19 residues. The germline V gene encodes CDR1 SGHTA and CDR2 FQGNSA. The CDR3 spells CASSSPLGQGTGGYNEQFF.

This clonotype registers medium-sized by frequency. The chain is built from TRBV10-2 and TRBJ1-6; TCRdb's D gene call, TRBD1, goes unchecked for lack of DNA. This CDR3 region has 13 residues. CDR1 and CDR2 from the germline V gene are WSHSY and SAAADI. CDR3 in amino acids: CASIDSYNSPLHF.

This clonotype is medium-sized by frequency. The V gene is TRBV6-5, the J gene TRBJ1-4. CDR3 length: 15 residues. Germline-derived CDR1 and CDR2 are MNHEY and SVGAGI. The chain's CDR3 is CASSYSTGSPSGLFF.